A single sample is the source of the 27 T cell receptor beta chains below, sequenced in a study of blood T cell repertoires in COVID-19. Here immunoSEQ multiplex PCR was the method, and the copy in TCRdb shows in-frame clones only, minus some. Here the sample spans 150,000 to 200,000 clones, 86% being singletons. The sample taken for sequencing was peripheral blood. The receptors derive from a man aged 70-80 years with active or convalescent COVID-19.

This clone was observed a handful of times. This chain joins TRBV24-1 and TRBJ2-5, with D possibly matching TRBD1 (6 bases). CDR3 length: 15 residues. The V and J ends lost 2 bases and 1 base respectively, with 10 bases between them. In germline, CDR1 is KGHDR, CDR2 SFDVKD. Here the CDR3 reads CATSDSGTIQETQYF. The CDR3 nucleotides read TGTGCCACCAGTGATTCCGGGACAATCCAAGAGACCCAGTACTTC.

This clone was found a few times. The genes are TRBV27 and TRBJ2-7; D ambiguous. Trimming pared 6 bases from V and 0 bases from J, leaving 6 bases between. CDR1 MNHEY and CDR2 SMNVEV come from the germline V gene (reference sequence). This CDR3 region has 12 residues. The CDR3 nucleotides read TGTGCCAGCAGCCATAGCTCCTACGAGCAGTACTTC. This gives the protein CASSHSSYEQYF.

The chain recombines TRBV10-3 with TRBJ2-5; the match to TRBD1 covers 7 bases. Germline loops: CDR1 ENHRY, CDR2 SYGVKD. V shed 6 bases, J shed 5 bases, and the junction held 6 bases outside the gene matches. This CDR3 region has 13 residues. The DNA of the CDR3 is TGTGCCATCAGCCGACAGGGTTATGAGACCCAGTACTTC. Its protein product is CAISRQGYETQYF.

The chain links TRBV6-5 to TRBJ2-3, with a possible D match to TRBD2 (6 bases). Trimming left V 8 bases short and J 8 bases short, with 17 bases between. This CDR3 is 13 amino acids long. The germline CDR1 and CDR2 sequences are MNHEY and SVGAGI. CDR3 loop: CASSEVRERTQYF. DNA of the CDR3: TGTGCCAGCTCGGAGGTCCGGGAGCGTACGCAGTATTTT.

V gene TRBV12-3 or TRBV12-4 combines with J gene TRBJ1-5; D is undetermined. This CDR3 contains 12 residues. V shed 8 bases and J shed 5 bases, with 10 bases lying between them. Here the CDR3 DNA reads TGTGCCAGCCGGATTGGAGATCAGCCCCAGCATTTT. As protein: CASRIGDQPQHF.

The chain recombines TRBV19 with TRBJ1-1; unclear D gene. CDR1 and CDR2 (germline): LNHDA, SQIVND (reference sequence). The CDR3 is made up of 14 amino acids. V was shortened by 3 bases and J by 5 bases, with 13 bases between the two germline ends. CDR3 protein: CASSMVGPGTEAFF. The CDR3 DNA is TGTGCCAGTAGTATGGTGGGTCCGGGTACTGAAGCTTTCTTT. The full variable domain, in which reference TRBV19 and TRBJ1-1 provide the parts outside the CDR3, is DGGITQSPKYLFRKEGQNVTLSCEQNLNHDAMYWYRQDPGQGLRLIYYSQIVNDFQKGDIAEGYSVSREKKESFPLTVTSAQKNPTAFYLCASSMVGPGTEAFFGQGTRLTVV.

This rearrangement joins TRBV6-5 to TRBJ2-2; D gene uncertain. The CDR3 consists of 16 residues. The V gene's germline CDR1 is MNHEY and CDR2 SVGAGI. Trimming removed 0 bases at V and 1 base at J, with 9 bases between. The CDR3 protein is CASSYSSNRNTGELFF. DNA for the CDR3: TGTGCCAGCAGTTACTCGAGTAACAGGAACACCGGGGAGCTGTTTTTT.

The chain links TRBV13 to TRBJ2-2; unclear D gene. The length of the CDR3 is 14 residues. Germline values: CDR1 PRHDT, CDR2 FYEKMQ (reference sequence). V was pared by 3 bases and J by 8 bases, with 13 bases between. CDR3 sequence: CASSLAARGGELFF. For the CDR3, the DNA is TGTGCCAGCAGCTTGGCCGCGAGAGGAGGGGAGCTGTTTTTT.

The CDR3 region has the DNA TGCGCCAGCAGCCAAGATGAGGTCTCTTGGACTGAAGCTTTCTTT. It translates to CASSQDEVSWTEAFF. This rearrangement joins TRBV4-3 to TRBJ1-1; D unresolved. V was pared by 0 bases and J by 5 bases, with 13 bases between. The CDR3 consists of 15 residues. Germline V lookup: CDR1 LGHNA, CDR2 YSLEER.

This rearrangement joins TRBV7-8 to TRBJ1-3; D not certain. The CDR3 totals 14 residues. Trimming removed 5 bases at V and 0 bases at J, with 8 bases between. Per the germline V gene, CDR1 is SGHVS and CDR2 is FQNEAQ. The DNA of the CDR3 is TGTGCCAGCAGCCGAGACTACTCTGGAAACACCATATATTTT. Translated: CASSRDYSGNTIYF.

The CDR3 DNA sequence: TGTGCCAGCAGTTTTTTTCGGGGAGGCAATCAGCCCCAGCATTTT. It translates to CASSFFRGGNQPQHF. The chain has TRBV28 and TRBJ1-5; D is ambiguous. V lost 3 bases, J lost 2 bases, and 11 bases lay in between. Per the germline V gene, CDR1 is MDHEN and CDR2 is SYDVKM. The CDR3 is made up of 15 amino acids. The variable domain in full, with the rest retrieved from reference TRBV28 and TRBJ1-5, is DVKVTQSSRYLVKRTGEKVFLECVQDMDHENMFWYRQDPGLGLRLIYFSYDVKMKEKGDIPEGYSVSREKKERFSLILESASTNQTSMYLCASSFFRGGNQPQHFGDGTRLSIL.

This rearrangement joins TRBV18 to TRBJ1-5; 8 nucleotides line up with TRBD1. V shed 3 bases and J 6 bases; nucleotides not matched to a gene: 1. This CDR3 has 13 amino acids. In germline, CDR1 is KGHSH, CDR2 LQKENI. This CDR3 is CASSPDRAQPQHF. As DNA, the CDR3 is TGTGCCAGCTCACCGGACAGGGCTCAGCCCCAGCATTTT.

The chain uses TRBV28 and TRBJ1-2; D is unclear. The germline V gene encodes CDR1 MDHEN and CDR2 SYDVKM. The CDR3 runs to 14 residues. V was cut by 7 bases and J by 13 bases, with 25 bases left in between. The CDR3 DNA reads TGTGCCAGCACCTCGGGTGAAGGAATTATTCCATTCACCTTC. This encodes CASTSGEGIIPFTF.

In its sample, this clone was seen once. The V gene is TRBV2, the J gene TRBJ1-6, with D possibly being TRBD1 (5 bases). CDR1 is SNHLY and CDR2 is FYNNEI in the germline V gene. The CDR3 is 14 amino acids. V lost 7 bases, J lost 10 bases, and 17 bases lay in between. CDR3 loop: CASIRDGGGSPLHF. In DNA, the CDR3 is TGTGCCAGCATTCGGGACGGGGGAGGCTCACCCCTCCACTTT.

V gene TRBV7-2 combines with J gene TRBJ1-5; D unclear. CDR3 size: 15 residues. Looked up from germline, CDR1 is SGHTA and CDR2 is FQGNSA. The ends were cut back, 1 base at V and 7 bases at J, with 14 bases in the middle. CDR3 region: CASSLVGVGGQPQHF. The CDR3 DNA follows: TGTGCCAGCAGCTTAGTCGGGGTGGGAGGACAGCCCCAGCATTTT.

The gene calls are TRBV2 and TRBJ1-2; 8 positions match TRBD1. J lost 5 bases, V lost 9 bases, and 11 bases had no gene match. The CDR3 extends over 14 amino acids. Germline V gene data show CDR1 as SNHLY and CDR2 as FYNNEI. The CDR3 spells CARGPLDREYGYTF. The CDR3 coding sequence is TGTGCCAGGGGTCCCTTGGACAGGGAGTATGGCTACACCTTC.

In DNA, the CDR3 is TGCGCCAGCAGCCAGGACAGACTCAAAGCTTTCTTT. Amino acid sequence: CASSQDRLKAFF. The V gene is TRBV4-1, the J gene TRBJ1-1; D might be TRBD1 (6 bases). V lost 3 bases to trimming and J lost 9 bases, with 11 bases between them. CDR1 is MGHRA and CDR2 is YSYEKL in the germline V gene. The CDR3 loop spans 12 amino acids.

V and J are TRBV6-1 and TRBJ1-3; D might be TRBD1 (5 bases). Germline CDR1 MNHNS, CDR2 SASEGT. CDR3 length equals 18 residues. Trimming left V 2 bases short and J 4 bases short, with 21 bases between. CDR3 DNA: TGTGCCAGCAGTGAATCGGGCACAGGCCTCCGGGGGGGAAACACCATATATTTT. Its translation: CASSESGTGLRGGNTIYF.

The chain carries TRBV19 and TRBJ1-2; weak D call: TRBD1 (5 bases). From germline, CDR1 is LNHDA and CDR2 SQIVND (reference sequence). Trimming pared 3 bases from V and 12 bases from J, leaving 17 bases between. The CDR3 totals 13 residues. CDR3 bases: TGTGCCAGTAGTATGGCCCGGGGGGTCGCAGACACCTTC. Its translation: CASSMARGVADTF.

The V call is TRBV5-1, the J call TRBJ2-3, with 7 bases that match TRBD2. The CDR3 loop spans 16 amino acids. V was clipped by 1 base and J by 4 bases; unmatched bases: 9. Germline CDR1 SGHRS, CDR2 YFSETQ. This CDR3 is CASSLLLGLGPDTQYF. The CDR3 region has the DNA TGCGCCAGCAGCTTGCTTCTAGGACTAGGCCCAGATACGCAGTATTTT.

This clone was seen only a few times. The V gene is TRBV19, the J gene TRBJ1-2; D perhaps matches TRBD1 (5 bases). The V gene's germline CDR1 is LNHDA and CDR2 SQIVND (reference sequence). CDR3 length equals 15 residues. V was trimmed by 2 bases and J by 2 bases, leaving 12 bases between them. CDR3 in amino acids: CASSIRQGANYGYTF. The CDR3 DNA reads TGTGCCAGTAGTATACGTCAGGGCGCCAACTATGGCTACACCTTC.

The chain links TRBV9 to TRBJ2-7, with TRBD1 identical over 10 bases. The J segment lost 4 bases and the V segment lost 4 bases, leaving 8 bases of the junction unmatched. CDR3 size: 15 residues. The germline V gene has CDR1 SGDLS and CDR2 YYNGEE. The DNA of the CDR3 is TGTGCCAGCAGCACCCATGGGGACAGGGGTTACGAGCAGTACTTC. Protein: CASSTHGDRGYEQYF.

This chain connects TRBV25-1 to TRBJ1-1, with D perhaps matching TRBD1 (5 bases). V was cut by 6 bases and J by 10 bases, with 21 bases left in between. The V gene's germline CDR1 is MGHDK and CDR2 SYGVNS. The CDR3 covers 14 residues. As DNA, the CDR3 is TGTGCCAGCAGCCGATCGGGGGGTGCCCCCAGAGCTTTCTTT. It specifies CASSRSGGAPRAFF.

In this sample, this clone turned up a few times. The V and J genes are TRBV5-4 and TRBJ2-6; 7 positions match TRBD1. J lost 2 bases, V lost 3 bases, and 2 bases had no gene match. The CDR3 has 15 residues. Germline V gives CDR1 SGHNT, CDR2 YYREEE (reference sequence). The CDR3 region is CASSSRGPGANVLTF. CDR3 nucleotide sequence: TGTGCCAGCAGCTCGAGGGGGCCTGGGGCCAACGTCCTGACTTTC.

The CDR3 loop is CASSFYEGADEKLFF. The CDR3 nucleotides are TGTGCCAGCAGTTTCTATGAAGGGGCGGATGAAAAACTGTTTTTT. V and J are TRBV28 and TRBJ1-4; maybe TRBD1 (5 bases). This CDR3 contains 15 residues. Germline CDR1 and CDR2: MDHEN and SYDVKM. V lost 3 bases and J lost 6, with 14 bases in between.

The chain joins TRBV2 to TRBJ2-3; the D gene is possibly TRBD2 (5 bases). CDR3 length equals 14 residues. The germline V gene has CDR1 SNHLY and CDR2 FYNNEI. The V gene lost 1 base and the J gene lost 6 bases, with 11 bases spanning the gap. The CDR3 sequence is CASSEGTASDTQYF. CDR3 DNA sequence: TGTGCCAGCAGTGAAGGGACTGCAAGTGATACGCAGTATTTT.

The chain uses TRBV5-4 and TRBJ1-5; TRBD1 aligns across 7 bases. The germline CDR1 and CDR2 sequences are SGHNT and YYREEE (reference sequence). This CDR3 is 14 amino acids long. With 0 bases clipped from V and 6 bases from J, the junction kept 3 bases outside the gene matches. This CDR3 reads CASSLGGGSQPQHF. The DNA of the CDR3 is TGTGCCAGCAGCTTGGGAGGGGGCAGTCAGCCCCAGCATTTT.